Following are 9 T cell receptor beta chains from one sample sequenced in a study of blood T cell repertoires in COVID-19. Profiling relied on immunoSEQ multiplex PCR, and the TCRdb table lists in-frame clones only, not all of them. The sample lists around 130,000 clones, roughly 84% occurring once. The sequencing input was peripheral blood. Every receptor here comes from a human donor in a cohort sampled during active COVID-19.

The chain recombines TRBV3-1 (or the pseudogene TRBV3-2) with TRBJ2-2; D uncertain. Trimming shortened V by 2 bases and J by 6 bases, and 16 bases separated the two germline ends. The CDR3 loop spans 16 amino acids. Germline V lookup: CDR1 LGHDT, CDR2 YNNKEL (reference sequence). For the CDR3, the DNA is TGTGCCAGCAGCCAAAAGGCCCCGGGTGGTGCCGGGGAGCTGTTTTTT. It translates to CASSQKAPGGAGELFF.

This clone came up a few times. In DNA, the CDR3 is TGTGCCAGCGGCCGGGACAGCTCCTATAATTCACCCCTCCACTTT. It codes for CASGRDSSYNSPLHF. The chain joins TRBV3-1 (or the pseudogene TRBV3-2) to TRBJ1-6, with 7 nucleotides matching TRBD1. V lost 8 bases and J lost 0; bases outside the gene matches: 4. Germline CDR1 LGHDT, CDR2 YNNKEL (reference sequence). The CDR3 loop spans 15 amino acids.

This clone was observed a single time. The CDR3 coding sequence is TGTGCCAGCAGCCAAGATTTAGTGTCCTCGACAGATACGCAGTATTTT. Its translation: CASSQDLVSSTDTQYF. V is TRBV14 and J is TRBJ2-3; no reliable D call. This CDR3 is built from 16 residues. V was trimmed by 0 bases and J by 3 bases, leaving 13 bases between them. Germline assignment: CDR1 SGHDN and CDR2 FVKESK.

The CDR3 DNA reads as TGTGCCAGCAGCTTATACGTGGGGACAGAAGTTAACTATGGCTACACCTTC. Translation: CASSLYVGTEVNYGYTF. The genes are TRBV7-9 and TRBJ1-2; 7 positions match TRBD1. CDR3 length: 17 amino acids. The ends lost 2 bases at V and 1 base at J; junction bases unmatched: 10. Germline V CDR1 and CDR2: SEHNR, FQNEAQ (reference sequence).

The chain recombines TRBV21-1 with TRBJ2-6; the D call in the table, TRBD1, was not verified against the DNA. TRBV21-1 has pseudogene status. CDR3 size: 19 residues. This chain's CDR3 is CASSKVFRQGASGANVLTF. The CDR3 nucleotides are TGTGCCAGCAGCAAAGTTTTCAGGCAGGGGGCATCCGGGGCCAACGTCCTGACTTTC.

This clone was counted a single time. The rearrangement uses TRBV3-1 (or the pseudogene TRBV3-2) and TRBJ2-3; 13 bases agree with TRBD2. The germline V gene has CDR1 LGHDT and CDR2 YNNKEL (reference sequence). Trimming cost V 1 base and J 5 bases; bases outside gene matches: 3. The CDR3 runs to 16 residues. The CDR3 region has the DNA TGTGCCAGCAGCCAAGGAAGACTAGCGGGGGGAGATACGCAGTATTTT. Residues: CASSQGRLAGGDTQYF.

The gene calls are TRBV10-3 and TRBJ2-7; D is unresolved. Germline V gene lookup returns CDR1 ENHRY and CDR2 SYGVKD. The CDR3 has 14 residues. Trimming took off 5 bases at V and 4 bases at J, with 15 bases between the two ends. This CDR3 reads CAISQDTDRYEQYF. In DNA, the CDR3 is TGTGCCATCAGTCAAGATACCGATCGGTACGAGCAGTACTTC.

The chain joins TRBV5-1 to TRBJ1-2; TRBD1 agrees at 10 bases. Germline assignment: CDR1 SGHRS and CDR2 YFSETQ. This CDR3 contains 14 residues. V lost 4 bases to trimming and J lost 3 bases; unmatched junction nucleotides: 3. As DNA, the CDR3 is TGCGCCAGCAGCGAGGGACAGGGGTACTATGGCTACACCTTC. It yields the protein CASSEGQGYYGYTF.

The chain links TRBV13 to TRBJ2-5; 9 bases fit TRBD1. This CDR3 contains 14 residues. CDR1 is PRHDT, CDR2 FYEKMQ, per germline (reference sequence). Losses at the gene ends were 5 bases for V and 4 bases for J; bases not matched to a gene: 5. This CDR3 is CASSRTGGAETQYF. CDR3 nucleotides: TGTGCCAGCAGCCGCACAGGGGGCGCAGAGACCCAGTACTTC.